A selection of T cell receptor beta chains follows, all from one sample in a study of response to subunit inactivated influenza vaccine. TCRdb itself ran the RT-PCR reads through MiXCR, one entry per CDR3 protein. Of about 500,000 distinct CDR3 sequences in the sample, 10% to 15% were seen once. The specimen was PBMCs from blood, collected around seven weeks after vaccination. Receptor source: a man aged 50 or older who received an inactivated influenza vaccine. The CDR3 runs from the conserved cysteine through the conserved F or W. Each record gives: CDR3 protein, CDR3 DNA, V gene, clone size, D gene, J gene. D genes are given only for firm matches. The size entry is marked missing in some rows and otherwise reads once, few, many or a size class.

cdr3_aa: CASSSIGTGYNSPLHF
cdr3_nt: TGTGCCAGCAGTTCGATAGGGACAGGGTATAATTCACCCCTCCACTTT
v_call: TRBV12-3/TRBV12-4
clone_size: many
d_call: TRBD1
j_call: TRBJ1-6

cdr3_aa: CASSLPGQGLTGANVLTF
cdr3_nt: TGCGCCAGCAGCTTACCCGGACAGGGATTAACTGGGGCCAACGTCCTGACTTTC
v_call: TRBV5-1
clone_size: .
d_call: TRBD1
j_call: TRBJ2-6

cdr3_aa: CASSFTGGGNEQFF
cdr3_nt: TGTGCCAGCAGCTTCACCGGGGGGGGGAATGAGCAGTTCTTC
v_call: TRBV7-9
clone_size: many
d_call: TRBD2
j_call: TRBJ2-1

cdr3_aa: CASRPGLARRNEQFF
cdr3_nt: TGTGCCAGCAGGCCGGGACTAGCGAGAAGGAATGAGCAGTTCTTC
v_call: TRBV11-2
clone_size: few
d_call: TRBD2
j_call: TRBJ2-1

cdr3_aa: CASSLRQGSYGYTF
cdr3_nt: TGTGCCAGCAGTTTGAGGCAGGGGAGCTATGGCTACACCTTC
v_call: TRBV28
clone_size: .
d_call: .
j_call: TRBJ1-2

cdr3_aa: CASSQVPAGGGQFF
cdr3_nt: TGTGCCAGCAGCCAAGTCCCAGCGGGGGGTGGGCAGTTCTTC
v_call: TRBV4-2
clone_size: .
d_call: TRBD2
j_call: TRBJ2-1

cdr3_aa: CASSHVSGFSGNTIYF
cdr3_nt: TGTGCCAGCAGCCATGTATCAGGGTTCTCTGGAAACACCATATATTTT
v_call: TRBV3-1
clone_size: .
d_call: .
j_call: TRBJ1-3

cdr3_aa: CSAPSLAPGYTF
cdr3_nt: TGCAGTGCCCCATCTCTGGCGCCCGGCTACACCTTC
v_call: TRBV20-1
clone_size: few
d_call: .
j_call: TRBJ1-2

cdr3_aa: CASSRFDSEGETQYF
cdr3_nt: TGCGCCAGCAGCCGCTTCGACAGCGAGGGGGAGACCCAGTACTTC
v_call: TRBV4-3
clone_size: .
d_call: .
j_call: TRBJ2-5

cdr3_aa: CSVQLAGGPAYNEQFF
cdr3_nt: TGCAGCGTTCAATTAGCGGGAGGGCCCGCCTACAATGAGCAGTTCTTC
v_call: TRBV29-1
clone_size: few
d_call: TRBD2
j_call: TRBJ2-1

cdr3_aa: CSARDGDRVNTEAFF
cdr3_nt: TGCAGTGCTAGAGATGGGGACAGGGTGAACACTGAAGCTTTCTTT
v_call: TRBV20-1
clone_size: .
d_call: TRBD1
j_call: TRBJ1-1

cdr3_aa: CATKGSGDPNTGELFF
cdr3_nt: TGTGCGACTAAGGGTAGCGGGGACCCGAATACCGGGGAGCTGTTTTTT
v_call: TRBV7-6
clone_size: few
d_call: TRBD2
j_call: TRBJ2-2

cdr3_aa: CAANSDRTNTGELFF
cdr3_nt: TGTGCCGCCAATTCCGACAGGACGAACACCGGGGAGCTGTTTTTT
v_call: TRBV10-3
clone_size: .
d_call: .
j_call: TRBJ2-2

cdr3_aa: CASSFQQSGETQYF
cdr3_nt: TGCGCCAGCAGCTTCCAACAGTCGGGTGAGACCCAGTACTTC
v_call: TRBV5-1
clone_size: few
d_call: .
j_call: TRBJ2-5

cdr3_aa: CASRRTSGNSYEQYF
cdr3_nt: TGTGCCAGCAGAAGGACTAGCGGGAACTCCTACGAGCAGTACTTC
v_call: TRBV12-3/TRBV12-4
clone_size: .
d_call: TRBD2
j_call: TRBJ2-7

cdr3_aa: CSVGPGANEQFF
cdr3_nt: TGCAGCGTTGGTCCAGGGGCGAATGAGCAGTTCTTC
v_call: TRBV29-1
clone_size: many
d_call: .
j_call: TRBJ2-1

cdr3_aa: CASSYRLAGTDTQYF
cdr3_nt: TGTGCCAGCAGTTACAGACTAGCGGGCACAGATACGCAGTATTTT
v_call: TRBV6-5
clone_size: few
d_call: TRBD2
j_call: TRBJ2-3

cdr3_aa: CSATSSRGGKADTQYF
cdr3_nt: TGCAGTGCTACCTCCTCCCGAGGGGGCAAAGCAGATACGCAGTATTTT
v_call: TRBV20-1
clone_size: .
d_call: TRBD1
j_call: TRBJ2-3

cdr3_aa: CSVGTPRQGARGYTF
cdr3_nt: TGCAGCGTTGGGACGCCAAGACAGGGGGCGCGGGGCTACACCTTC
v_call: TRBV29-1
clone_size: many
d_call: TRBD1
j_call: TRBJ1-2

cdr3_aa: CSNPGGAADTQYF
cdr3_nt: TGCTCCAACCCTGGGGGGGCGGCAGATACGCAGTATTTT
v_call: TRBV20-1
clone_size: many
d_call: .
j_call: TRBJ2-3

cdr3_aa: CASLQRSGADTQYF
cdr3_nt: TGTGCCAGCCTCCAGAGGTCGGGGGCAGATACGCAGTATTTT
v_call: TRBV5-6
clone_size: few
d_call: .
j_call: TRBJ2-3

cdr3_aa: CASFRTGGTGELFF
cdr3_nt: TGCGCCAGTTTTCGGACAGGGGGCACCGGGGAGCTGTTTTTT
v_call: TRBV5-1
clone_size: few
d_call: TRBD1
j_call: TRBJ2-2

cdr3_aa: CASQPPVAGSSGTDTQYF
cdr3_nt: TGTGCCAGCCAACCACCCGTAGCAGGGAGTTCTGGCACAGATACGCAGTATTTT
v_call: TRBV5-5
clone_size: .
d_call: .
j_call: TRBJ2-3

cdr3_aa: CSVTDSSLNEKLFF
cdr3_nt: TGCAGCGTTACGGACAGCTCTCTCAATGAAAAACTGTTTTTT
v_call: TRBV29-1
clone_size: many
d_call: .
j_call: TRBJ1-4

cdr3_aa: CASSQRTGGTDTQYF
cdr3_nt: TGCGCCAGCAGTCAACGGACAGGGGGCACAGATACGCAGTATTTT
v_call: TRBV5-1
clone_size: .
d_call: TRBD1
j_call: TRBJ2-3

cdr3_aa: CASSGPRDIQYF
cdr3_nt: TGTGCCAGCAGTGGACCTAGGGACATTCAGTACTTC
v_call: TRBV25-1
clone_size: .
d_call: .
j_call: TRBJ2-4

cdr3_aa: CASNPGTVASSYEQYF
cdr3_nt: TGTGCCAGCAACCCCGGGACAGTCGCCAGCTCCTACGAGCAGTACTTC
v_call: TRBV28
clone_size: .
d_call: TRBD1
j_call: TRBJ2-7

cdr3_aa: CASSLAVSGTYEQYF
cdr3_nt: TGTGCCAGCAGCTTAGCGGTCAGCGGAACCTACGAGCAGTACTTC
v_call: TRBV7-2
clone_size: .
d_call: .
j_call: TRBJ2-7

cdr3_aa: CASSLLLNTGELFF
cdr3_nt: TGTGCCAGCAGTTTATTGCTCAACACCGGGGAGCTGTTTTTT
v_call: TRBV7-2
clone_size: many
d_call: .
j_call: TRBJ2-2

cdr3_aa: CARGDSGANVLTF
cdr3_nt: TGTGCCAGGGGGGACTCTGGGGCCAACGTCCTGACTTTC
v_call: TRBV7-9
clone_size: few
d_call: .
j_call: TRBJ2-6

cdr3_aa: CASSLYPRRTAAELYEQYF
cdr3_nt: TGTGCCAGCAGCTTATACCCGCGCCGGACAGCGGCAGAATTATACGAGCAGTACTTC
v_call: TRBV11-2
clone_size: many
d_call: .
j_call: TRBJ2-7

cdr3_aa: CASSLTDTLLQYF
cdr3_nt: TGTGCCAGCAGCTTAACAGACACCCTCTTGCAGTACTTC
v_call: TRBV5-5
clone_size: .
d_call: .
j_call: TRBJ2-7

cdr3_aa: CASSLGRRTTEAFF
cdr3_nt: TGTGCCAGCAGTTTAGGGCGCAGGACCACTGAAGCTTTCTTT
v_call: TRBV27
clone_size: .
d_call: .
j_call: TRBJ1-1

cdr3_aa: CASSELSRSYEQYF
cdr3_nt: TGTGCCAGCAGTGAATTGTCCAGGTCCTACGAGCAGTACTTC
v_call: TRBV25-1
clone_size: .
d_call: .
j_call: TRBJ2-7

cdr3_aa: CASSPLNSNTEAFF
cdr3_nt: TGTGCCAGCAGCCCACTTAACTCGAACACTGAAGCTTTCTTT
v_call: TRBV7-2
clone_size: many
d_call: .
j_call: TRBJ1-1

cdr3_aa: CASSKRGVENEQFF
cdr3_nt: TGTGCCAGCAGCAAAAGGGGGGTTGAGAATGAGCAGTTCTTC
v_call: TRBV7-8
clone_size: many
d_call: .
j_call: TRBJ2-1

cdr3_aa: CASSQVVAANTGELFF
cdr3_nt: TGCGCCAGCAGCCAAGTTGTAGCGGCGAACACCGGGGAGCTGTTTTTT
v_call: TRBV4-3
clone_size: few
d_call: .
j_call: TRBJ2-2

cdr3_aa: CSAGTGSYEQYF
cdr3_nt: TGCAGCGCCGGGACAGGTTCCTACGAGCAGTACTTC
v_call: TRBV29-1
clone_size: many
d_call: TRBD1
j_call: TRBJ2-7

cdr3_aa: CASSYGVLGRGTGELFF
cdr3_nt: TGTGCCAGCAGTTACGGGGTCCTGGGAAGAGGAACCGGGGAGCTGTTTTTT
v_call: TRBV6-2/TRBV6-3
clone_size: many
d_call: .
j_call: TRBJ2-2

cdr3_aa: CATSVDRGEAYNEQFF
cdr3_nt: TGTGCCACCAGTGTCGACAGGGGGGAGGCCTACAATGAGCAGTTCTTC
v_call: TRBV24-1
clone_size: few
d_call: TRBD1
j_call: TRBJ2-1

cdr3_aa: CSARRGVQPQHF
cdr3_nt: TGCAGTGCTAGAAGAGGGGTTCAGCCCCAGCATTTT
v_call: TRBV20-1
clone_size: .
d_call: .
j_call: TRBJ1-5

cdr3_aa: CASSLMSNEQFF
cdr3_nt: TGTGCCAGCAGCTTAATGTCGAATGAGCAGTTCTTC
v_call: TRBV7-2
clone_size: few
d_call: .
j_call: TRBJ2-1

cdr3_aa: CASSHGTATYGYTF
cdr3_nt: TGTGCCAGCAGCCACGGGACAGCCACTTATGGCTACACCTTC
v_call: TRBV3-1
clone_size: few
d_call: TRBD1
j_call: TRBJ1-2

cdr3_aa: CSARGGTSNQPQHF
cdr3_nt: TGCAGTGCTAGAGGGGGAACGAGCAATCAGCCCCAGCATTTT
v_call: TRBV20-1
clone_size: few
d_call: .
j_call: TRBJ1-5

cdr3_aa: CASSLLPGELFF
cdr3_nt: TGTGCCAGCAGTCTCCTTCCCGGGGAGCTGTTTTTT
v_call: TRBV4-2
clone_size: .
d_call: .
j_call: TRBJ2-2